This entry lists 10 T cell receptor beta chains sequenced from one sample in a study of PD-1 blockade in mismatch repair-deficient tumors. TCRdb keeps only in-frame clones here, not all; method: immunoSEQ multiplex PCR. The data show over 75,000 clones, with about 84% seen just once and around 2.7% held by the top ten. The sequences come from peripheral blood, collected 12 weeks after starting pembrolizumab. The source of these receptors is an adult with mismatch repair-deficient cancer.

J is TRBJ2-7 and V is TRBV5-5; 7 bases are shared with TRBD1. Trimming at V came to 0 bases and at J to 4 bases, leaving 7 bases not matched to a gene. The CDR3 loop spans 15 amino acids. CDR1 is SGHKS, CDR2 YYEKEE, per germline (reference sequence). CDR3 region: CASSLGGGAMYEQYF. CDR3 sequence (DNA): TGTGCCAGCAGCTTGGGAGGGGGCGCAATGTACGAGCAGTACTTC.

This clone is a singleton in its sample. The gene calls are TRBV4-3 and TRBJ2-7; 7 bases align to TRBD2. CDR3 length: 16 amino acids. V shed 1 base and J 5 bases; nucleotides not matched to a gene: 11. Germline lookup yields CDR1 LGHNA and CDR2 YSLEER. This CDR3 is CASSQVAGVSLNEQYF. The CDR3 DNA follows: TGCGCCAGCAGCCAAGTGGCGGGAGTATCCCTAAACGAGCAGTACTTC.

The chain recombines TRBV10-3 with TRBJ2-5, with TRBD2 identical over 14 bases. The CDR3 length is 19 residues. Germline CDR1 ENHRY, CDR2 SYGVKD. After removal of 4 bases from V and 7 bases from J, the junction contained 17 bases not matched to a gene. DNA for the CDR3: TGTGCCATCAGTGCCGATAGAGGGACTAGCGGGAGCTATAGTGGGACCCAGTACTTC. Protein sequence: CAISADRGTSGSYSGTQYF.

This clone showed up just once. The chain carries TRBV5-1 and TRBJ1-4; D is undetermined. The CDR3 spans 16 residues. Germline V gene sequence: CDR1 SGHRS, CDR2 YFSETQ. Trimming removed 2 bases from V and 0 bases from J, with 11 bases in between. The CDR3 DNA sequence: TGCGCCAGCAGCTTAGGACTGGAGGCAACTAATGAAAAACTGTTTTTT. Its translation: CASSLGLEATNEKLFF. The whole variable domain, filled in from reference TRBV5-1 and TRBJ1-4, reads KAGVTQTPRYLIKTRGQQVTLSCSPISGHRSVSWYQQTPGQGLQFLFEYFSETQRNKGNFPGRFSGRQFSNSRSEMNVSTLELGDSALYLCASSLGLEATNEKLFFGSGTQLSVL.

The genes are TRBV15 and TRBJ2-3; D possibly matches TRBD1 or TRBD2 (6 bases each). Germline values: CDR1 LNHNV, CDR2 YYDKDF (reference sequence). Deletions cut 0 bases from V and 6 bases from J, with 16 bases between. This CDR3 region has 16 residues. The CDR3 nucleotides read TGTGCCACCAGCAGAGATCGGTGGGGGGCCGACGATACGCAGTATTTT. Protein: CATSRDRWGADDTQYF. The full variable domain, in which reference TRBV15 and TRBJ2-3 provide the parts outside the CDR3, is DAMVIQNPRYQVTQFGKPVTLSCSQTLNHNVMYWYQQKSSQAPKLLFHYYDKDFNNEADTPDNFQSRRPNTSFCFLDIRSPGLGDTAMYLCATSRDRWGADDTQYFGPGTRLTVL.

The genes are TRBV7-9 and TRBJ1-4; possible D gene TRBD1, 6 bases. V lost 1 base to trimming and J lost 9 bases, with 12 bases between them. The CDR3 sequence is 14 residues long. Germline V lookup: CDR1 SEHNR, CDR2 FQNEAQ (reference sequence). CDR3 sequence: CASSLDRAEKKLFF. In DNA form, the CDR3 reads TGTGCCAGCAGCTTAGACAGGGCGGAGAAAAAACTGTTTTTT.

This clone has only a few counts. The gene calls are TRBV5-6 and TRBJ1-2, with D perhaps TRBD1 (5 bases). Trimming took 0 bases from V and 8 from J, leaving 14 bases between them. The CDR3 has 14 residues. The germline V gene encodes CDR1 SGHDT and CDR2 YYEEEE. The CDR3 DNA reads as TGTGCCAGCAGCTTGGAGTGGGCAGGGCCGGGCTACACCTTC. Translated: CASSLEWAGPGYTF.

The chain carries TRBV18 and TRBJ2-2; 7 bases map to TRBD2. From germline, CDR1 is KGHSH and CDR2 LQKENI. The V segment lost 8 bases and the J segment 2 bases; nucleotides outside the gene matches: 8. The CDR3 extends over 15 amino acids. CDR3 nucleotides: TGTGCCAGCCTCCTTGCGGGAGTTAACACCGGGGAGCTGTTTTTT. It is translated as CASLLAGVNTGELFF.

This clone was counted a few times. The chain employs TRBV5-6 and TRBJ1-1; 7 bases map to TRBD1. V was pared by 0 bases and J by 4 bases, with 3 bases of the junction left unmatched. Germline V gene lookup returns CDR1 SGHDT and CDR2 YYEEEE. CDR3 size: 14 residues. The chain's CDR3 is CASSLGQGITEAFF. Here the CDR3 DNA reads TGTGCCAGCAGCTTGGGACAGGGAATCACTGAAGCTTTCTTT.

The rearrangement uses TRBV7-3 and TRBJ1-2; perhaps TRBD1 as D (6 bases). The V and J ends lost 5 bases and 5 bases respectively, with 18 bases between them. The CDR3 covers 15 residues. Per the germline V gene, CDR1 is SGHTA and CDR2 is FQGTGA. The CDR3: CASSATGGSRYGYTF. The CDR3 nucleotides are TGTGCCAGCAGCGCGACTGGGGGCAGTAGGTATGGCTACACCTTC.